Reported below is one T cell receptor (beta chain). Only in-frame clones appear in the TCRdb table, and some are missing; sequencing was by immunoSEQ multiplex PCR. The sample lists under 450,000 clones; approximately 86% were seen once. The data were taken from a study of blood T cell repertoires in COVID-19. The wider study: There were acute and convalescent COVID-19 samples, and they came from the United States, Italy and Spain.

Seattle patients were enrolled while actively infected and followed longitudinally. The CDR3 totals 15 residues. Per the germline V gene, CDR1 is SGHTA and CDR2 is FQGTGA. V was pared by 3 bases and J by 5 bases, with 7 bases of the junction left unmatched. Sequencing was carried out using peripheral blood. This receptor was identified in an older woman with COVID-19, enrolled during active disease. The chain recombines TRBV7-3 with TRBJ2-5, with TRBD2 identical over 9 bases. For the CDR3, the DNA is TGTGCCAGCAGCTTTAGCGCAACTAGCGGGGAGACCCAGTACTTC. This encodes CASSFSATSGETQYF.